This T cell receptor (beta chain) stems from a study of neurological immune-mediated disorders. The study's findings and limits: In multiple sclerosis patients, the repertoire cluster was unrelated to clinical or MRI findings.

Germline V gene data show CDR1 as DFQATT and CDR2 as SNEGSKA (reference sequence). V lost 0 bases to trimming and J lost 0 bases; unmatched junction nucleotides: 7. This CDR3 is built from 16 residues. Time point here: longitudinal time-point 3. Over 180 million TCR-beta sequences (from 15-18 subjects) were yielded by each sequencing run. TCRdb itself ran the 5' RACE reads through MiXCR, one entry per CDR3 protein. The top ten clones hold around 5.8% of a sample with about 81,000 distinct CDR3 sequences, approximately 4.6% of them seen once. This clonotype appeared many times. The target antigen is unknown.

Sequencing was done on a sample of PBMCs. The chain has TRBV20-1 and TRBJ2-7, with 8 positions matching TRBD1. The sequence was obtained from an older woman with multiple sclerosis. The DNA for the CDR3 is TGCAGTGCTAGAGATTTTTGGACAGGGAGCTCCTACGAGCAGTACTTC. It encodes CSARDFWTGSSYEQYF.